The 8 T cell receptor beta chains below were found in one sample sequenced in a study of OX40 agonist ivuxolimab in advanced cancers. Generated by immunoSEQ multiplex PCR, the TCRdb table keeps only in-frame clones and is missing some. The sample consists of fewer than 20,000 clones, 65% to 80% of them appearing once. Source: CD4+ or CD8+ T cells sorted from blood, taken in a trial of the OX40 agonist ivuxolimab. These TCRs come from an adult with an advanced solid tumor such as melanoma, head and neck, liver or kidney cancer.

J is TRBJ2-7 and V is TRBV11-3; D is undetermined. The CDR3 consists of 10 residues. The germline V gene has CDR1 SGHNT and CDR2 YENEEA. Trimming cost V 3 bases and J 7 bases, with 4 bases left between them. Here the CDR3 reads CASSFGEQYF. The CDR3, as DNA: TGTGCCAGCAGCTTCGGGGAGCAGTACTTC.

The chain uses TRBV19 and TRBJ2-2; maybe TRBD2 (6 bases). With 0 bases removed from V and 1 base from J, the gap between germline ends came to 9 bases. The CDR3 has 16 residues. Germline V gene data show CDR1 as LNHDA and CDR2 as SQIVND (reference sequence). For the CDR3, the DNA is TGTGCCAGTAGTATAGAGGGGGGTAGGAACACCGGGGAGCTGTTTTTT. Translation gives CASSIEGGRNTGELFF.

This chain connects TRBV6-5 to TRBJ2-1; the D gene is possibly TRBD2 (6 bases). CDR1 and CDR2 from the germline V gene are MNHEY and SVGAGI. This CDR3 is built from 13 residues. V was shortened by 10 bases and J by 6 bases, with 16 bases between the two germline ends. CDR3 nucleotides: TGTGCCACTTACGCGGGACCCCTCAATGAGCAGTTCTTC. Translated: CATYAGPLNEQFF.

J is TRBJ2-7 and V is TRBV5-1, with TRBD2 matching over 9 bases. V trimming: 2 bases; J trimming: 7 bases; junction bases outside the gene matches: 10. The CDR3 loop spans 15 amino acids. The germline CDR1 and CDR2 sequences are SGHRS and YFSETQ. CDR3 DNA: TGCGCCAGCAGCTTAGAGCTAGCGGGATATTATGAGCAGTACTTC. This sequence encodes CASSLELAGYYEQYF.

This chain connects TRBV7-6 to TRBJ2-1, with 13 bases lining up with TRBD2. The ends lost 1 base at V and 9 bases at J; junction bases unmatched: 6. This CDR3 is built from 16 residues. CDR1 and CDR2 (germline): SGHVS, FNYEAQ. This chain's CDR3 is CASSLGTSGSDGEQFF. The CDR3, as DNA: TGTGCCAGCAGCTTAGGGACTAGCGGGAGCGACGGTGAGCAGTTCTTC.

CDR3 sequence: CASSLEAQETQYF. CDR3 bases: TGTGCCAGCAGCTTGGAGGCCCAAGAGACCCAGTACTTC. The rearrangement links TRBV13 to TRBJ2-5; maybe TRBD2 (5 bases). Germline CDR1 PRHDT, CDR2 FYEKMQ (reference sequence). V lost 3 bases and J lost 1, with 6 bases in between. The CDR3 runs 13 residues.

This rearrangement joins TRBV6-5 to TRBJ1-1, with 9 nucleotides matching TRBD1. Unmatched junction bases numbered 3, after V lost 6 bases and J lost 1 base. The CDR3 sequence is 14 residues long. CDR1 is MNHEY, CDR2 SVGAGI, per germline. This CDR3 reads CASSLGQGNTEAFF. CDR3 DNA sequence: TGTGCCAGCAGCCTGGGACAGGGGAACACTGAAGCTTTCTTT.

This clone was recorded only once. This chain's CDR3 is CASSVEGLGSYNEQFF. The CDR3 nucleotides are TGTGCCAGCAGCGTAGAAGGGCTGGGCTCCTACAATGAGCAGTTCTTC. This chain joins TRBV9 and TRBJ2-1; D remains unclear. This CDR3 has 16 residues. CDR1 is SGDLS, CDR2 YYNGEE, per germline. The V end lost 0 bases, the J end lost 0 bases, and 10 bases lay between the germline ends. Based on the CDR3 plus reference TRBV9 and TRBJ2-1, the full variable domain is DSGVTQTPKHLITATGQRVTLRCSPRSGDLSVYWYQQSLDQGLQFLIQYYNGEERAKGNILERFSAQQFPDLHSELNLSSLELGDSALYFCASSVEGLGSYNEQFFGPGTRLTVL.